The T cell receptor beta chain under discussion was sequenced for a study of vaccination effects on CD4 cells after COVID-19. Across the whole study: Post-vaccine specimens arrived a median 72 days past the second dose. PBMC cultures contained some 2.1 million cells per well, approximately 9.2 IU/ml IL-2 and 10 ug/ml peptides.

TCRdb's table, derived via immunoSEQ multiplex PCR, lists solely in-frame clones and lacks some. The sample lists more than 35,000 clones; roughly 72% were seen once. The ends were cut back, 7 bases at V and 0 bases at J, with 12 bases in the middle. This CDR3 contains 13 residues. Germline-derived CDR1 and CDR2 are GTSNPN and SVGIG (reference sequence). This clone was detected a few times. Antigen: not known. At the end of over 8 days of culture, CD4+ T cells were isolated. All study participants received two doses of BNT162b2 or mRNA-1273 vaccine. At days 3 and 7, half of the medium was exchanged for IL-2 medium.

This TCR came from a human donor who received a COVID-19 vaccine. V gene TRBV30 combines with J gene TRBJ1-1, with D perhaps matching TRBD1 (6 bases). The input for sequencing was CD4+ T cells from PBMCs cultured without peptide, taken after COVID-19 vaccination. CDR3 nucleotide sequence: TGTGCCTCGTCAACAGGGTTGAACACTGAAGCTTTCTTT. Amino acid sequence: CASSTGLNTEAFF.